The 32 T cell receptor beta chains reported below all come from one sample, sequenced in a study of regulatory T cells in long-lasting Graves disease. The time point was: persistent/refractory GD, antithyroid drugs over 5 years with positive TRAb. PBMCs were the source of the RNA used for TCR sequencing. Combining iRepertoire HTBI primers with Arm-PCR of CDR3 regions, the authors built TCR beta libraries. One entry per CDR3 protein, called by TCRdb with MiXCR from the multiplex PCR reads. The table has approximately 440,000 distinct CDR3 sequences, about 25% seen once. Here the sequenced sample was peripheral blood mononuclear cells (PBMCs), taken when the disease was refractory, from a patient treated with antithyroid drugs. Receptor source: a female donor with Graves disease.

On this clonotype: A much larger clone sits a single nucleotide away, making a read error possible. The chain is built from TRBV29-1 and TRBJ2-5, with 8 nucleotides matching TRBD2. This CDR3 is built from 15 residues. Germline V CDR1 and CDR2: SQVTM, ANQGSEA. DNA for the CDR3: TGCAGCGTTGCGCCCCGGGGGGGGTGGCAAGAGGCCCAGTACTTC. This encodes CSVAPRGGWQEAQYF.

The chain couples TRBV6-2 or TRBV6-3 to TRBJ1-1; D gene unclear. The CDR3 extends over 12 amino acids. CDR1 is MNHEY and CDR2 is SVGEGT in the germline V gene. V lost 5 bases and J lost 10, with 14 bases in between. The CDR3 coding sequence is TGTGCCAGCAGTGAAGATATCCGCGGAGCTTTCTTT. This encodes CASSEDIRGAFF.

The V gene is TRBV11-2, the J gene TRBJ1-6, with no clear D. Trimming stripped 4 bases from V and 15 bases from J, with 19 bases between. There are 14 residues in the CDR3. CDR1 and CDR2 (germline): SGHAT, FQNNGV. The DNA of the CDR3 is TGTGCCAGCAGCTCCCCGCGGGGTCCCAAAAACCTCCACTTT. The encoded protein is CASSSPRGPKNLHF.

The rearrangement links TRBV20-1 to TRBJ2-4; 7 nucleotides match TRBD2. This CDR3 is built from 14 residues. The ends lost 0 bases at V and 10 bases at J; junction bases unmatched: 9. The V gene's germline CDR1 is DFQATT and CDR2 SNEGSKA (reference sequence). CDR3 in DNA: TGCAGTGCTAGAGAAGGGGCTAGCGGAGTAATTCAGTACTTC. Its protein product is CSAREGASGVIQYF.

Ten or more counts support this clonotype. The chain has TRBV2 and TRBJ2-7, with TRBD1 identical over 7 bases. The CDR3 is 15 amino acids. CDR1 is SNHLY, CDR2 FYNNEI, per germline. The V and J ends lost 2 bases and 2 bases, in that order; junction bases with no gene match: 6. This CDR3 is CASSEMTGLPYEQYF. For the CDR3, the DNA is TGTGCCAGCAGTGAAATGACAGGGCTCCCCTACGAGCAGTACTTC. Variable domain in full (rest from reference TRBV2 and TRBJ2-7): EPEVTQTPSHQVTQMGQEVILRCVPISNHLYFYWYRQILGQKVEFLVSFYNNEISEKSEIFDDQFSVERPDGSNFTLKIRSTKLEDSAMYFCASSEMTGLPYEQYFGPGTRLTVT.

Many counts were recorded for this clonotype. The chain combines TRBV19 with TRBJ1-1; the D is unclear. CDR1 and CDR2 from the germline V gene are LNHDA and SQIVND (reference sequence). The CDR3 covers 13 residues. V was pared by 3 bases and J by 1 base, with 6 bases between. The CDR3 reads CASSIASNTEAFF. In DNA form, the CDR3 reads TGTGCCAGTAGTATCGCATCGAACACTGAAGCTTTCTTT.

The V call is TRBV4-3, the J call TRBJ2-5, with TRBD2 matching over 9 bases. The CDR3 sequence is 15 residues long. Germline CDR1 reads LGHNA; CDR2 reads YSLEER. V lost 2 bases and J lost 5; bases outside the gene matches: 6. CDR3: CASSQPGLAAETQYF. In DNA form, the CDR3 reads TGCGCCAGCAGCCAACCGGGACTAGCTGCGGAGACCCAGTACTTC.

This chain connects TRBV9 to TRBJ2-7; possible D gene TRBD2, 5 bases. The CDR3 runs 15 residues. Germline V CDR1 and CDR2: SGDLS, YYNGEE. Trimming removed 3 bases at V and 4 bases at J, with 17 bases between. The CDR3 bases are TGTGCCAGCAGCGCGAGCGGACTTCCTGGGTACGAGCAGTACTTC. It translates to CASSASGLPGYEQYF. Complete variable domain (other parts from reference TRBV9 and TRBJ2-7): DSGVTQTPKHLITATGQRVTLRCSPRSGDLSVYWYQQSLDQGLQFLIQYYNGEERAKGNILERFSAQQFPDLHSELNLSSLELGDSALYFCASSASGLPGYEQYFGPGTRLTVT.

The V call is TRBV12-3 or TRBV12-4, the J call TRBJ2-7, with TRBD1 matching over 9 bases. This CDR3 comprises 14 residues. The V gene end was trimmed by 7 bases and the J gene end by 7 bases; junction bases not matched to a gene: 11. The CDR3 sequence: CASTRDRAINEQYF. The CDR3 DNA is TGTGCCAGCACCCGGGACAGGGCAATCAATGAGCAGTACTTC.

This clonotype showed up just a few times. Its ends do not fully match the called genes, so a read error is possible. The rearrangement links TRBV5-1 to TRBJ1-5, with D unresolved. CDR3 size: 14 residues. Germline CDR1 and CDR2: SGHRS and YFSETQ. The CDR3 here is CASSLERSNQPQHF. In DNA form, the CDR3 reads TGTGCCAGCAGCTTAGAGCGTAGCAATCAGCCCCAGCATTTT.

CDR3 coding DNA: TGTGCCATCAGTTACAGGCCGAACACTGAAGCTTTCTTT. It translates to CAISYRPNTEAFF. This chain uses TRBV10-3 with TRBJ1-1; D possibly corresponds to TRBD1 (5 bases). CDR3 length: 13 residues. Germline CDR1 ENHRY, CDR2 SYGVKD. V was clipped by 5 bases and J by 1 base, with 8 bases between them.

V is TRBV6-2 or TRBV6-3 and J is TRBJ2-7; D may be TRBD2 (5 bases). Per germline, CDR1 MNHEY and CDR2 SVGEGT. V was pared by 10 bases and J by 0 bases, with 13 bases between. The CDR3 contains 13 residues. The CDR3 is CATKRSGSYEQYF. In DNA, the CDR3 is TGTGCCACTAAGAGAAGCGGCTCCTACGAGCAGTACTTC.

This clonotype was counted many times. V usage is TRBV2 and J usage is TRBJ1-2, with D possibly matching TRBD1 (5 bases). Germline V gene data show CDR1 as SNHLY and CDR2 as FYNNEI. V was cut by 5 bases and J by 6 bases, with 16 bases left in between. The CDR3 sequence is 14 residues long. CDR3 protein: CASSQTGGRHGYTF. The CDR3 nucleotides are TGTGCCAGCAGTCAAACAGGAGGCAGGCATGGCTACACCTTC.

Many counts were recorded for this clonotype. V and J are TRBV2 and TRBJ1-2, with TRBD1 identical over 8 bases. Trimming took 6 bases from V and 3 from J; bases not matched to a gene: 9. The CDR3 has 15 amino acids. Germline values: CDR1 SNHLY, CDR2 FYNNEI. The CDR3 sequence: CASRETGTGYYGYTF. CDR3 coding DNA: TGTGCCAGCAGAGAGACCGGGACAGGTTACTATGGCTACACCTTC. Combining the CDR3 with reference TRBV2 and TRBJ1-2 gives the whole variable domain EPEVTQTPSHQVTQMGQEVILRCVPISNHLYFYWYRQILGQKVEFLVSFYNNEISEKSEIFDDQFSVERPDGSNFTLKIRSTKLEDSAMYFCASRETGTGYYGYTFGSGTRLTVV.

This clonotype showed up many times. The chain couples TRBV3-1 to TRBJ1-1; 7 bases line up with TRBD1. Germline V CDR1 and CDR2: LGHDT, YNNKEL (reference sequence). Trimming took 3 bases from V and 11 from J; bases not matched to a gene: 6. The CDR3 totals 12 residues. CDR3: CASSHEGAGAFF. DNA of the CDR3: TGTGCCAGCAGCCATGAGGGGGCAGGGGCTTTCTTT.

This clonotype has a handful of counts. This sequence joins TRBV13 and TRBJ1-1; D is undetermined. The CDR3 sequence is 12 residues long. V gave up 5 bases and J gave up 5 bases, with 9 bases separating them. Germline CDR1 is PRHDT and CDR2 is FYEKMQ (reference sequence). In nucleotides, the CDR3 is TGTGCCAGCAGCCGCCCTAGGACTGAAGCTTTCTTT. Translated: CASSRPRTEAFF.

The chain carries TRBV6-1 and TRBJ2-7; D not resolved. The CDR3 covers 16 residues. From germline, CDR1 is MNHNS and CDR2 SASEGT. The V end was cut by 2 bases, the J end by 4 bases, with 18 bases between. DNA of the CDR3: TGTGCCAGCAGTGAACTTTCCAACTATTTCTTTTACGAGCAGTACTTC. Translating it yields CASSELSNYFFYEQYF.

This clonotype has ten or more counts. V is TRBV12-3 or TRBV12-4 and J is TRBJ1-1; D remains ambiguous. The CDR3 runs 11 residues. V shed 10 bases and J shed 0 bases, with 6 bases lying between them. This CDR3 is CAIRVNTEAFF. CDR3 bases: TGTGCCATTCGGGTGAACACTGAAGCTTTCTTT.

This chain links TRBV5-1 with TRBJ2-4, with 8 bases matching TRBD2. The V segment lost 2 bases and the J segment 0 bases; nucleotides outside the gene matches: 7. Germline-derived CDR1 and CDR2 are SGHRS and YFSETQ. This CDR3 region has 17 residues. The CDR3 loop reads CASSLTSGELAKNIQYF. Written as DNA, the CDR3 is TGCGCCAGCAGCTTAACTAGCGGAGAACTAGCCAAAAACATTCAGTACTTC.

With regard to this clonotype: The CDR3 end shows no conserved phenylalanine or tryptophan, and so a read error is likely. It is unclear where the CDR3 begins or ends on the DNA, so no DNA is shown, and the CDR3 is as TCRdb lists it. The chain recombines TRBV12-3 or TRBV12-4 with TRBJ1-1; the D call in the table, TRBD1, was not verified against the DNA. The CDR3 is 14 amino acids long, termini counted. CDR3: CASNFGGRNTEAFL.

This rearrangement joins TRBV29-1 to TRBJ1-2, with 10 bases fitting TRBD1. This CDR3 region has 13 residues. The V gene end was trimmed by 6 bases and the J gene end by 3 bases; junction bases not matched to a gene: 4. CDR1 and CDR2 from the germline V gene are SQVTM and ANQGSEA. The CDR3 DNA follows: TGCAGCGTGGGGACAGGGGCGTACTATGGCTACACCTTC. This translates into CSVGTGAYYGYTF.

V usage is TRBV20-1 and J usage is TRBJ1-4, with TRBD1 matching over 9 bases. The ends lost 5 bases at V and 3 bases at J; junction bases unmatched: 10. The CDR3 is 16 amino acids. Germline lookup yields CDR1 DFQATT and CDR2 SNEGSKA (reference sequence). Written as DNA, the CDR3 is TGCAGTGCTCACAGACAGGGGGTGGTATCTAATGAAAAACTGTTTTTT. Protein product: CSAHRQGVVSNEKLFF.

Here the CDR3 reads CASSVAPGLDWVGELFF. The CDR3 DNA is TGTGCCAGCAGCGTGGCCCCGGGACTAGACTGGGTCGGGGAGCTGTTTTTT. The gene calls are TRBV9 and TRBJ2-2; 8 bases align to TRBD2. The V segment lost 2 bases and the J segment 7 bases; nucleotides outside the gene matches: 13. Germline V gene lookup returns CDR1 SGDLS and CDR2 YYNGEE. This CDR3 is 17 amino acids long.

The chain has TRBV20-1 and TRBJ2-7, with D perhaps matching TRBD2 (5 bases). V was pared by 6 bases and J by 6 bases, with 21 bases between. Germline V gives CDR1 DFQATT, CDR2 SNEGSKA (reference sequence). CDR3 length: 14 amino acids. The DNA of the CDR3 is TGCAGTGCGCCCGGGCGGGTGACTATTTCCGAGCAGTACTTC. It is translated as CSAPGRVTISEQYF.

This clonotype was counted at least ten times. The J gene is TRBJ2-7, the V gene TRBV29-1; 7 bases line up with TRBD2. Germline V gene sequence: CDR1 SQVTM, CDR2 ANQGSEA. This CDR3 contains 12 residues. The trim removed 4 bases at V and 1 base at J, leaving 1 base unmatched. The CDR3, as DNA: TGCAGCGTTGGCGGGAGTTCCTACGAGCAGTACTTC. Its translation is CSVGGSSYEQYF.

This clonotype was counted at least ten times. The gene calls are TRBV28 and TRBJ2-3; D assignment may be TRBD1 or TRBD2 (6 bases each). The CDR3 sequence is 15 residues long. Trimming left V 3 bases short and J 6 bases short, with 16 bases between. From germline, CDR1 is MDHEN and CDR2 SYDVKM. This CDR3 reads CASSLGGGTADTQYF. CDR3 sequence (DNA): TGTGCCAGCAGTTTGGGGGGCGGGACGGCGGATACGCAGTATTTT.

This clonotype has ten or more counts. The rearrangement uses TRBV20-1 and TRBJ2-2, with 7 bases aligning to TRBD1. The V gene's germline CDR1 is DFQATT and CDR2 SNEGSKA (reference sequence). After removal of 6 bases from V and 3 bases from J, the junction contained 4 bases not matched to a gene. The CDR3 consists of 13 residues. The DNA of the CDR3 is TGCAGTGCAGGGGGCATGGACACCGGGGAGCTGTTTTTT. Translation gives CSAGGMDTGELFF.

V gene TRBV10-3 combines with J gene TRBJ1-1, with unresolved D. The CDR3 has 13 residues. Trimming removed 3 bases from V and 1 base from J, with 6 bases in between. Germline loops: CDR1 ENHRY, CDR2 SYGVKD. The chain's CDR3 is CAISEGPNTEAFF. The CDR3 DNA is TGTGCCATCAGTGAAGGTCCGAACACTGAAGCTTTCTTT.

This clonotype was counted between two and nine times. J is TRBJ1-5 and V is TRBV5-5, with a tentative D call TRBD1 (5 bases). The CDR3 length is 16 residues. CDR1 is SGHKS, CDR2 YYEKEE, per germline (reference sequence). V dropped 0 bases and J dropped 2 bases, with 12 bases sitting between them. CDR3 protein: CASSLDTGDRNQPQHF. The CDR3 nucleotides are TGTGCCAGCAGCTTGGATACAGGAGATCGCAATCAGCCCCAGCATTTT.

This clonotype was counted between two and nine times. V and J are TRBV7-2 and TRBJ1-4; the D is unclear. The V gene's germline CDR1 is SGHTA and CDR2 FQGNSA. The CDR3 is made up of 13 amino acids. Trimming shortened V by 6 bases and J by 7 bases, and 12 bases separated the two germline ends. The CDR3 region has the DNA TGTGCCAGCAGAAAGGGTTCGGGTGAAAAACTGTTTTTT. Protein sequence: CASRKGSGEKLFF.

This clonotype occurred a few times. The germline gene is not matched at one end of the junction; a read error may be the cause. The rearrangement uses TRBV6-1 and TRBJ1-1; 10 bases are a match to TRBD1. CDR1 is MNHNS and CDR2 is SASEGT in the germline V gene. The CDR3 consists of 15 residues. The CDR3 loop is CASSPDRGFNTEASF. The CDR3 nucleotides are TGTGCCAGCAGTCCGGACAGGGGGTTTAACACTGAAGCTTCCTTT.

There are many counts of this clonotype. The chain has TRBV20-1 and TRBJ2-3; TRBD1 might be the D (6 bases). CDR1 and CDR2 from the germline V gene are DFQATT and SNEGSKA (reference sequence). Deletions cut 3 bases from V and 3 bases from J, with 13 bases between. The CDR3 length is 14 residues. In DNA, the CDR3 is TGCAGTGCTAGTCTGGGGGCGGGTACAGATACGCAGTATTTT. Its translation is CSASLGAGTDTQYF.